These 5 T cell receptor beta chains share one sample of origin, sequenced in a study of OX40 agonist ivuxolimab in advanced cancers. Sequenced by immunoSEQ multiplex PCR; TCRdb stores in-frame clones only, minus some. Among roughly 30,000 clones, around 88% were seen once, and the ten largest hold around 28%. The sequencing used CD4+ or CD8+ T cells sorted from blood, collected in a trial of the OX40 agonist ivuxolimab. The receptors shown here come from an adult with an advanced solid tumor such as melanoma, head and neck, liver or kidney cancer.

The gene calls are TRBV23-1 and TRBJ1-2, with D perhaps matching TRBD1 (6 bases). TRBV23-1 is an ORF; its function is uncertain. Between the trimmed V and J ends, which lost 2 bases and 8 bases, there was a span of 21 bases. CDR3 length: 16 amino acids. The CDR3 reads CASSQPWGGARRGYTF. CDR3 in DNA: TGCGCCAGCAGTCAACCTTGGGGGGGGGCTCGTAGAGGCTACACCTTC.

This chain links TRBV27 with TRBJ1-6; D remains unclear. This CDR3 region has 16 residues. The V end lost 6 bases, the J end lost 0 bases, and 12 bases lay between the germline ends. Germline CDR1 and CDR2: MNHEY and SMNVEV (reference sequence). CDR3 DNA sequence: TGTGCCAGCAGAACCCATCCGAGCTCCTATAATTCACCCCTCCACTTT. Protein: CASRTHPSSYNSPLHF.

The chain employs TRBV7-9 and TRBJ2-7; D unresolved. CDR3 length: 12 amino acids. V was trimmed by 5 bases and J by 2 bases, leaving 7 bases between them. The germline V gene encodes CDR1 SEHNR and CDR2 FQNEAQ (reference sequence). The CDR3 nucleotides read TGTGCCAGCAGCCTCATGACCTACGAGCAGTACTTC. Its translation is CASSLMTYEQYF.

The chain carries TRBV5-1 and TRBJ1-1, with unresolved D. The V and J ends lost 4 bases and 9 bases respectively, with 10 bases between them. Germline V gene data show CDR1 as SGHRS and CDR2 as YFSETQ. The length of the CDR3 is 11 residues. The CDR3, as DNA: TGCGCCAGCAGCGGAGAACGAAAAGCTTTCTTT. It encodes CASSGERKAFF.

This rearrangement joins TRBV28 to TRBJ2-3; D is uncertain. Germline V gene lookup returns CDR1 MDHEN and CDR2 SYDVKM. The CDR3 runs 15 residues. Trimming stripped 5 bases from V and 1 base from J, with 13 bases between. The CDR3 loop reads CASSIRGWGTDTQYF. CDR3 bases: TGTGCCAGCAGTATAAGAGGATGGGGCACAGATACGCAGTATTTT.